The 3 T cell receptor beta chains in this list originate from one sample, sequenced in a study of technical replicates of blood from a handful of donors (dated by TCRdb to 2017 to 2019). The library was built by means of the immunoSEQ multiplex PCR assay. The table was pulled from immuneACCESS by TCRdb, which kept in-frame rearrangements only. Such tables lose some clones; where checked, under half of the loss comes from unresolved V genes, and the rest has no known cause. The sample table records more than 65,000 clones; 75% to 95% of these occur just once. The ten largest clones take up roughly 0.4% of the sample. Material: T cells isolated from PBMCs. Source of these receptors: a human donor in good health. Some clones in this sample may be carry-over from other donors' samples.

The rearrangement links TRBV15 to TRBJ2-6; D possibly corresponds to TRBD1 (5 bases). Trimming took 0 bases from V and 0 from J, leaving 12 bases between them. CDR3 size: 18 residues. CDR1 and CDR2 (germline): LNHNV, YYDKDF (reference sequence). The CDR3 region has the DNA TGTGCCACCAGCAGAGATGGCCCAGGGCTCTCTGGGGCCAACGTCCTGACTTTC. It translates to CATSRDGPGLSGANVLTF.

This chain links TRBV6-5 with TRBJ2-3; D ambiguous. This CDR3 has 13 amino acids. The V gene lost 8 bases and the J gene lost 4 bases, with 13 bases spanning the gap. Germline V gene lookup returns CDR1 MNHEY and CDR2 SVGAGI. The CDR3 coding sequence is TGTGCCAGCGGTCTTTTCAGCGCAGATACGCAGTATTTT. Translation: CASGLFSADTQYF.

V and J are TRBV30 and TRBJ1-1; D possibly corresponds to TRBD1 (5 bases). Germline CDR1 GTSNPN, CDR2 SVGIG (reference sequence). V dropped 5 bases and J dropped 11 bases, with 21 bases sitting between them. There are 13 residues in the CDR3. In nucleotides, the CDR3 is TGTGCCTGGGCCTCAGGGTCAGCGACGATGGCTTTCTTT. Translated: CAWASGSATMAFF.